What follows is one T cell receptor (beta chain) and its context. What it binds is not known. This entry comes from a study of cytomegalovirus exposure and HLA in healthy donors. Study-wide results and caveats: DRB1 had the most TCR associations and HLA-C the fewest, a later analysis found, with rates varying by HLA locus.

PCR was performed using 60 Vbeta and 13 Jbeta primers. Sequenced by immunoSEQ multiplex PCR; TCRdb stores in-frame clones only, minus some. The top ten clones hold more than 15% of a sample with about 110,000 clones, more than 9.5% of them seen once. Germline-derived CDR1 and CDR2 are SNHLY and FYNNEI. This CDR3 is built from 14 residues. The V segment lost 3 bases and the J segment 5 bases; nucleotides outside the gene matches: 3. The TCR sequence derives from a man in his forties or fifties in good health and CMV-seropositive. The V and J genes are TRBV2 and TRBJ1-5, with 8 positions matching TRBD1. Sequencing was done on a sample of PBMCs. CDR3 region: CASSDSRGHQPQHF. The CDR3 DNA is TGTGCCAGCAGTGATAGCAGGGGGCATCAGCCCCAGCATTTT.